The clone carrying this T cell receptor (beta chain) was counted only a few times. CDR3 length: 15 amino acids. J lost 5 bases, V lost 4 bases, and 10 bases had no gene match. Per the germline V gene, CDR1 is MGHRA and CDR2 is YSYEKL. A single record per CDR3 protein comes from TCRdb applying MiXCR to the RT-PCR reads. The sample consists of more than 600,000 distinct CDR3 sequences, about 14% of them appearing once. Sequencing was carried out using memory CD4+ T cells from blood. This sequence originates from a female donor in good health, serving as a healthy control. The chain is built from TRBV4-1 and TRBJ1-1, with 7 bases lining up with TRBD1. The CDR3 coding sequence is TGCGCCAGCAGCCTCTACGGACAGGCGGGGACTGAAGCTTTCTTT. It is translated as CASSLYGQAGTEAFF.